This entry lists 5 T cell receptor beta chains sequenced from one sample in a study of T cell responses to AZD1222 COVID-19 vaccine. The data were produced by immunoSEQ multiplex PCR, yet TCRdb's version contains in-frame clones alone and is incomplete. The repertoire holds fewer than 85,000 clones, about 90% seen once, with around 7.1% in the top ten. This material consisted of peripheral blood, taken on day 0 of MenACWY control vaccination. The receptors were sampled from an adult in good health.

The J gene is TRBJ2-5, the V gene TRBV10-3, with a tentative D call TRBD1 (5 bases). The V and J ends lost 0 bases and 3 bases respectively, with 8 bases between them. The CDR3 has 14 amino acids. In germline, CDR1 is ENHRY, CDR2 SYGVKD. CDR3 sequence: CAISESPGKETQYF. The CDR3 nucleotides are TGTGCCATCAGTGAGTCGCCAGGGAAAGAGACCCAGTACTTC.

V and J are TRBV5-1 and TRBJ2-7; 10 bases agree with TRBD1. V gave up 0 bases and J gave up 5 bases; unmatched junction bases: 5. The CDR3 consists of 15 residues. Looked up from germline, CDR1 is SGHRS and CDR2 is YFSETQ. The CDR3 DNA follows: TGCGCCAGCAGCTTGGAGGGGACAGGGGTTCACGAGCAGTACTTC. This sequence encodes CASSLEGTGVHEQYF.

The chain joins TRBV6-2 or TRBV6-3 to TRBJ2-3, with D perhaps matching TRBD1 (6 bases). V was trimmed by 6 bases and J by 4 bases, leaving 14 bases between them. From germline, CDR1 is MNHEY and CDR2 SVGEGT. CDR3 length: 14 amino acids. The CDR3 DNA follows: TGTGCCAGCAGCCCAGGGACAACGGCAGATACGCAGTATTTT. Encoded protein: CASSPGTTADTQYF.

This clone was seen just once. The V and J genes are TRBV9 and TRBJ1-1; D is undetermined. Germline CDR1 is SGDLS and CDR2 is YYNGEE. Between the trimmed V and J ends, which lost 0 bases and 3 bases, there was a span of 9 bases. There are 14 residues in the CDR3. As DNA, the CDR3 is TGTGCCAGCAGCGTAGGATTGGAGTACACTGAAGCTTTCTTT. Its translation: CASSVGLEYTEAFF.

This rearrangement joins TRBV28 to TRBJ2-1; 8 positions match TRBD2. The J segment lost 0 bases and the V segment lost 7 bases, leaving 17 bases of the junction unmatched. Germline assignment: CDR1 MDHEN and CDR2 SYDVKM. The CDR3 consists of 19 residues. Here the CDR3 reads CASITGGLEYRGSYNEQFF. The CDR3 DNA is TGTGCCAGCATTACGGGGGGACTAGAGTATCGGGGCTCCTACAATGAGCAGTTCTTC.